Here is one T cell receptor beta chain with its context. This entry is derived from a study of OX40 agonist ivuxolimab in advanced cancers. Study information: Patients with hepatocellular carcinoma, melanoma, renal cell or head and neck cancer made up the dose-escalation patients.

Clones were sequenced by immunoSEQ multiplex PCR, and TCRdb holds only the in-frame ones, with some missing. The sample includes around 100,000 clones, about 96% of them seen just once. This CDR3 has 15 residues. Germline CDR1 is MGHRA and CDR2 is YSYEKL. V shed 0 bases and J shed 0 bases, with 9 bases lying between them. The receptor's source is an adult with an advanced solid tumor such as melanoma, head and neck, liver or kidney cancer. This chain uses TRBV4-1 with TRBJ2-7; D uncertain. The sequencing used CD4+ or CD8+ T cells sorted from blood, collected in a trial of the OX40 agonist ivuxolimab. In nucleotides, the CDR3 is TGCGCCAGCAGCCAAGATAAGGGCACCTCCTACGAGCAGTACTTC. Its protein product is CASSQDKGTSYEQYF.